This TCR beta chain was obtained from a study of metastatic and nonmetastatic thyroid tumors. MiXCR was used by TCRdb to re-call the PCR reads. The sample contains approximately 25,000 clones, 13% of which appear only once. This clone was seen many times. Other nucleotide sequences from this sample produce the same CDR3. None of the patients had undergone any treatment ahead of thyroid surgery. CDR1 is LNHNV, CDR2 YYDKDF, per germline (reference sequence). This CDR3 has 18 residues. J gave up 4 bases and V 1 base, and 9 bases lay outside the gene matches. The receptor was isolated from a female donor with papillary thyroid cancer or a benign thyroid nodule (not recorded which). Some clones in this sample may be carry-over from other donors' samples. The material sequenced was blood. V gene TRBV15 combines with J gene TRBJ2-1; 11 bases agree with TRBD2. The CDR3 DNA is TGTGCCACCAGCAGAGGTTGGCTAGCGGGAGGTCAATACAATGAGCAGTTCTTC. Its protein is CATSRGWLAGGQYNEQFF.